This T cell receptor (beta chain) was captured by sequencing in a study of blood T cells in healthy people across ages (dated by TCRdb to between 2014 and 2017). As for the study more broadly: Template switching captured roughly one uniquely barcoded TCR beta cDNA molecule per two T cells in model experiments. To track age-related changes in TCR beta repertoire diversity, the study relied on deep sequencing normalized with unique cDNA molecular identifiers. The donors were split into four age groups: young (average 16 years), middle-aged (roughly 42), aged (over 55) and long-lived (under 85). To avoid experimental bias, donors of different ages were distributed randomly across sequencing lanes. Two additional independent replicas of 1 million unique cDNA reads from the same blood draw were analyzed for two donors (one aged 18 to 29 and one aged 80 or older). What the authors observed across the whole study: Donor CMV infection status was unknown, potentially confounding age-related changes in expanded clonotypes. Estimates of total diversity based on one million sequenced T cells were regarded as lower bounds and as underestimates. A strong correlation was found between observed TCR beta diversity and the percentage of naive T cells measured by flow cytometry. Compared with the aged group, the long-lived group had more naive CD4+ T cells, fewer expanded clones and increased TCR diversity, a pattern suggesting age selection. Bulk unsorted PBMC profiling prevented conclusive comparison of naive and antigen-experienced compartments. Observed TCR beta diversity per million T cells fell roughly linearly with age, and a significant reduction was already apparent by age around 36.

Preparation of the library involved 5' RACE. The sequencing machine was an Illumina HiSeq 2500. The second PCR ran for about 6 to 12 cycles and used a J-beta primer mix along with a sample-barcoded 5' primer. A unique molecular identifier was introduced onto each TCR beta cDNA molecule by a template-switch 5' adaptor carrying 12 random nucleotides. Each sample yielded at least 3 million CDR3-containing paired-end reads. The Mint cDNA synthesis kit, primed by a TRBC-specific oligonucleotide, was used to synthesize first-strand cDNA from all RNA. Following uracil-DNA glycosylase treatment, a first 18-cycle PCR with universal primers M1SS and BC2_uni_R was performed on all cDNA. In the original analysis: For normalization, 1 million high-quality reads, each with a distinct molecular identifier, were randomly selected from each sample. Instead of being binned into consensus sequences, reads that shared molecular identifiers were thrown out. MiTCR, with a Q25 quality threshold and the strictest error-elimination algorithm, was used for CDR3 identification, clonotype clustering and error correction. A nonparametric unseen species model with Euler transformation was used to estimate a lower bound on total TCR beta diversity. The public reads were quality trimmed at Q25 with fastp and then assembled into clones with MiXCR by TCRdb, keeping productive beta chains. When rows share a CDR3 protein, they turn into one entry using the most common DNA and genes. TCRdb's processing, not the authors' own work, is the source of the V and J calls. The sample data list roughly 1.7 million distinct CDR3 sequences, and around 36% of these were observed just once. The ten largest clones represent over 9% of the sample.

Donors were 39 systemically healthy Caucasian individuals from Russia aged roughly 6 to 90 years. Each donor gave ten milliliters of peripheral blood, collected into EDTA-treated Vacutainer tubes. PBMCs were isolated by Ficoll-Paque density-gradient centrifugation, with at least 6 million obtained per sample. Total RNA was extracted from PBMCs with Trizol reagent, with at least 5 micrograms obtained per sample. Naive CD45RAhigh/CD27high T cell percentages were measured by flow cytometry on a PBMC aliquot from every donor. Including cysteine and phenylalanine, the CDR3 has 15 amino acids. Only CDR3 DNA remains: 45 bases, in frame from the first base. Taken from the germline V gene, the CDR1 and CDR2 loops are MGHRA and YSYEKL. A word on this clonotype: Its specific antigen is unknown. The junction does not match germline at one end; this may be a read error.

The sequence is built from TRBV4-1 and TRBJ2-7; the D segment could be TRBD2, given 5 matching bases. The TCR sequence derives from a woman in her thirties in good health. The sequencing sample was made of blood. The base sequence is TGCGCCGGCAGCCAAGAAGTGACTATCGCCTACGAGCAGTACTTC. This yields the protein CAGSQEVTIAYEQYF.